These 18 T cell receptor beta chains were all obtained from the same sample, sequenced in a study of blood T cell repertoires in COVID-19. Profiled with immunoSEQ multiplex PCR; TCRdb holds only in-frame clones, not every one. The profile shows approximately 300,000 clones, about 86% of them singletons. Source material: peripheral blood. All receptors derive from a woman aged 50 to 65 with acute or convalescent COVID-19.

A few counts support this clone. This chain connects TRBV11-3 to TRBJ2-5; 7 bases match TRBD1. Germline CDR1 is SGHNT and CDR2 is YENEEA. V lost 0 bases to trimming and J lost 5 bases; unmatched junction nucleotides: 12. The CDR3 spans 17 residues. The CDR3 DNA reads TGTGCCAGCAGCTTAGATCATTCTAGAGGGGGCCGGGAGACCCAGTACTTC. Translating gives CASSLDHSRGGRETQYF. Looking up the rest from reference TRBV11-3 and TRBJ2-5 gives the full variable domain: EAGVVQSPRYKIIEKKQPVAFWCNPISGHNTLYWYLQNLGQGPELLIRYENEEAVDDSQLPKDRFSAERLKGVDSTLKIQPAELGDSAVYLCASSLDHSRGGRETQYFGPGTRLLVL.

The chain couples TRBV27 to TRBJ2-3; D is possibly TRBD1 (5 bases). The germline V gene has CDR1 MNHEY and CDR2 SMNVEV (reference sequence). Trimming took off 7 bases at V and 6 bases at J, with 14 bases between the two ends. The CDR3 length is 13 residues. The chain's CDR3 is CASTARVGDTQYF. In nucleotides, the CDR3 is TGTGCCAGCACCGCCAGGGTAGGCGATACGCAGTATTTT.

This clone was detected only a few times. This chain's CDR3 is CASGDEAEQYF. The CDR3 bases are TGTGCCAGCGGCGACGAGGCCGAGCAGTACTTC. The rearrangement links TRBV2 to TRBJ2-7; no clear D. The germline V gene encodes CDR1 SNHLY and CDR2 FYNNEI. The CDR3 runs 11 residues. V lost 8 bases and J lost 6, with 11 bases in between.

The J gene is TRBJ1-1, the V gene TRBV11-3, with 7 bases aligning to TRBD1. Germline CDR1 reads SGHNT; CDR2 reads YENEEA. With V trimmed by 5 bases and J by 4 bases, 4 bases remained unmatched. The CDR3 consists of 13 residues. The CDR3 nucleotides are TGTGCCAGCAGCGGACCAGGGGGCACTGAAGCTTTCTTT. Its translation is CASSGPGGTEAFF. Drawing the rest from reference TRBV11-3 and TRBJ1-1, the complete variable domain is EAGVVQSPRYKIIEKKQPVAFWCNPISGHNTLYWYLQNLGQGPELLIRYENEEAVDDSQLPKDRFSAERLKGVDSTLKIQPAELGDSAVYLCASSGPGGTEAFFGQGTRLTVV.

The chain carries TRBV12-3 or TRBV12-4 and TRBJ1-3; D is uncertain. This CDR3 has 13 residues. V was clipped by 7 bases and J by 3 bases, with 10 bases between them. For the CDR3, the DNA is TGTGCCAGCATCTTTGGAGGTGGAAACACCATATATTTT. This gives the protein CASIFGGGNTIYF.

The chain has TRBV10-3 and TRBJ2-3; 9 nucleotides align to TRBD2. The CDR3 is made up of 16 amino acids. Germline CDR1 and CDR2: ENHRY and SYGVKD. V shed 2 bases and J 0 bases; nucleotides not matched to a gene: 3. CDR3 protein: CAISERAGGSTDTQYF. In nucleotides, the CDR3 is TGTGCCATCAGTGAGAGGGCGGGAGGGAGCACAGATACGCAGTATTTT.

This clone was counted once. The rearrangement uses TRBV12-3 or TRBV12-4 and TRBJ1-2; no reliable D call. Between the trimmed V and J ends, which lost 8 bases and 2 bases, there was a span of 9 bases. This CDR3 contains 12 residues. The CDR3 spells CASGRSNYGYTF. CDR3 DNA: TGTGCCAGCGGCAGATCAAACTATGGCTACACCTTC.

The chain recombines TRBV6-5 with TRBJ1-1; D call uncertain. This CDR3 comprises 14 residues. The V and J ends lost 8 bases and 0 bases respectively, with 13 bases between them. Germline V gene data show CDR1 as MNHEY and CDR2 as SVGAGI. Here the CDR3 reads CASLFEAMNTEAFF. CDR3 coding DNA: TGTGCCAGCCTTTTTGAGGCCATGAACACTGAAGCTTTCTTT.

The CDR3: CASSPPGQGTKLFF. CDR3 nucleotides: TGTGCCAGCAGCCCCCCCGGACAGGGGACAAAACTGTTTTTT. The chain recombines TRBV7-9 with TRBJ1-4, with 9 bases matching TRBD1. Looked up from germline, CDR1 is SEHNR and CDR2 is FQNEAQ (reference sequence). The CDR3 runs to 14 residues. The ends lost 5 bases at V and 10 bases at J; junction bases unmatched: 8.

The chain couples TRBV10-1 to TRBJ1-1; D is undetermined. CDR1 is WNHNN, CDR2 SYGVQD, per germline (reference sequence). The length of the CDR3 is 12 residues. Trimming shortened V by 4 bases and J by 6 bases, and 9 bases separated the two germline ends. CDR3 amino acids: CASSGGSSEAFF. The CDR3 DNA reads TGCGCCAGCAGTGGAGGGTCCTCTGAAGCTTTCTTT.

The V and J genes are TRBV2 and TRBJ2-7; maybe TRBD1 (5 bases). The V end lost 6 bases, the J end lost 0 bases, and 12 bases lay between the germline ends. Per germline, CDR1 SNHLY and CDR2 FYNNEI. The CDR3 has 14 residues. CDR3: CASRAAGHSYEQYF. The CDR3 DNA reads TGTGCCAGCAGGGCGGCAGGGCACTCCTACGAGCAGTACTTC.

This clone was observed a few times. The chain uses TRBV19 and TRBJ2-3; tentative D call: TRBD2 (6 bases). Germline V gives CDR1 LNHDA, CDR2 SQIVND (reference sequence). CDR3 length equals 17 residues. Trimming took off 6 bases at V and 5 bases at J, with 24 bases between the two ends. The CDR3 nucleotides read TGTGCCAGTAGCAACGAGTTGAGCCCTATCGGGGGAGATACGCAGTATTTT. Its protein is CASSNELSPIGGDTQYF.

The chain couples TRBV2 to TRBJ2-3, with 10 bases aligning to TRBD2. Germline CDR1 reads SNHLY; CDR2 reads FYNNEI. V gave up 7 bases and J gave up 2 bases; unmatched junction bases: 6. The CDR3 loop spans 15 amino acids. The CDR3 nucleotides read TGTGCCAGCACCATGACTAGCGGGCTCACAGATACGCAGTATTTT. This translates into CASTMTSGLTDTQYF.

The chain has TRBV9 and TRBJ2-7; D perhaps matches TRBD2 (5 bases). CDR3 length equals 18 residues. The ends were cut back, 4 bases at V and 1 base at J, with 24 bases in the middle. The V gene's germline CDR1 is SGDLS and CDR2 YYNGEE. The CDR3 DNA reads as TGTGCCAGCAGCATAACGCTCGAAGCGGCACTGGGATCCTACGAGCAGTACTTC. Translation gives CASSITLEAALGSYEQYF.

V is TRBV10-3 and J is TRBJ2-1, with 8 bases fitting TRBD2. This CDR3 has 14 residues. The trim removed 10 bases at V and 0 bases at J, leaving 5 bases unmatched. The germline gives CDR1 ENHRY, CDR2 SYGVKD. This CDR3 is CATLAGSSYNEQFF. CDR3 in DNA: TGTGCCACCTTAGCGGGGAGCTCCTACAATGAGCAGTTCTTC.

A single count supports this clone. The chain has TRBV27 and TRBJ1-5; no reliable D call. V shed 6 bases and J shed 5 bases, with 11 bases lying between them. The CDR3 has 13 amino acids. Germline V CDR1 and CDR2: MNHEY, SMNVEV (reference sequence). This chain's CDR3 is CASRRYQDQPQHF. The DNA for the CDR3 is TGTGCCAGCAGACGTTATCAGGATCAGCCCCAGCATTTT.

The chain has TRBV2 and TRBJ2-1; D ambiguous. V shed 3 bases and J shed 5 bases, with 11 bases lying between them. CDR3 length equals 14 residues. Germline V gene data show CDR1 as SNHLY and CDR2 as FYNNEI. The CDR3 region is CASSDVRIHNEQFF. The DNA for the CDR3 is TGTGCCAGCAGTGATGTCAGGATCCACAATGAGCAGTTCTTC.

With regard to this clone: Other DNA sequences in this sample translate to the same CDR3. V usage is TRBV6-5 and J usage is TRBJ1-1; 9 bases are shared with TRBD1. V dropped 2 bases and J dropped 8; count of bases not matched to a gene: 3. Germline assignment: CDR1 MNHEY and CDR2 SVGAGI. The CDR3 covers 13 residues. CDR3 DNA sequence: TGTGCCAGCAGTTACCCAGGGACAGGGGAAGCTTTCTTT. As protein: CASSYPGTGEAFF.